These T cell receptor beta chains were read from a single sample in a study of T-cell reconstitution after alpha-beta-depleted transplantation in children. In TCRdb, the PCR reads were re-called with MiXCR into one record per CDR3 protein. Of 600,000 to 700,000 distinct CDR3 sequences listed, approximately 16% are singletons. The source was PBMCs from the stem cell graft donor, collected from the stem cell graft. These receptors originate from a human donor who donated a stem cell graft to a child with acute myeloid leukemia. Each CDR3 is given with its conserved first and last residue. D genes are given only for firm matches. Expanded clones are given a class, and other clones once, few, many or no size at all.

len	abundance	v_gene	j_gene	d_gene	CDR3aa	CDR3nt
15	.	TRBV7-3	TRBJ2-2	.	CASSSHGGNTGELFF	TGTGCCAGCAGCTCCCATGGAGGAAACACCGGGGAGCTGTTTTTT
13	.	TRBV5-1	TRBJ1-2	.	CASSLETVYGYTF	TGCGCCAGCAGCCTCGAGACAGTCTATGGCTACACCTTC
12	few	TRBV5-5	TRBJ1-5	.	CASSSVRGPQHF	TGTGCCAGCAGCTCTGTGCGGGGGCCCCAGCATTTT
13	few	TRBV7-9	TRBJ1-6	.	CASSQRDNSPLHF	TGTGCCAGCAGCCAAAGGGATAATTCACCCCTCCACTTT
13	.	TRBV24-1	TRBJ2-1	.	CATSDVRVKGQFF	TGTGCCACCAGTGATGTCAGGGTGAAGGGGCAGTTCTTC
12	many	TRBV12-3/TRBV12-4	TRBJ2-2	.	CASSSGGRELFF	TGTGCCAGCAGCTCCGGGGGGCGGGAGCTGTTTTTT
13	many	TRBV20-1	TRBJ2-1	TRBD2	CSAPQRGGNEQFF	TGCAGTGCCCCCCAGCGGGGAGGGAATGAGCAGTTCTTC
14	many	TRBV20-1	TRBJ2-3	TRBD2	CSAFGLAGADTQYF	TGCAGTGCTTTCGGACTAGCGGGCGCAGATACGCAGTATTTT
14	.	TRBV10-2	TRBJ2-7	TRBD1	CASYRQGASYEQYF	TGCGCCAGCTATAGACAGGGGGCTTCCTACGAGCAGTACTTC
14	many	TRBV9	TRBJ2-5	TRBD2	CASSVDPAGETQYF	TGTGCCAGCAGCGTAGACCCAGCGGGGGAGACCCAGTACTTC
17	many	TRBV13	TRBJ1-2	TRBD1	CASSSTSDRATNYGYTF	TGTGCCAGCAGCTCCACCTCAGACAGGGCGACTAACTATGGCTACACCTTC
15	many	TRBV20-1	TRBJ2-7	.	CSAQAAGLLNYEQYF	TGCAGTGCTCAGGCGGCGGGGCTGCTCAACTACGAGCAGTACTTC
16	.	TRBV7-3	TRBJ2-7	TRBD2	CASSLTGTSNVREQYF	TGTGCCAGCAGCTTAACCGGGACTAGCAACGTTCGCGAGCAGTACTTC
13	.	TRBV29-1	TRBJ2-2	.	CSGSWGVPGELFF	TGCAGCGGGTCGTGGGGGGTGCCCGGGGAGCTGTTTTTT
17	.	TRBV12-3/TRBV12-4	TRBJ1-4	.	CASSLQRGPSNPKKLFF	TGTGCCAGCAGTTTACAAAGGGGCCCTTCCAACCCAAAAAAACTGTTTTTT
13	many	TRBV9	TRBJ2-7	.	CASSVYPTYEQYF	TGTGCCAGCAGCGTATACCCTACCTACGAGCAGTACTTC
12	.	TRBV6-6	TRBJ1-5	TRBD1	CAIRTGDQPQHF	TGTGCCATCCGGACAGGAGATCAGCCCCAGCATTTT
16	many	TRBV29-1	TRBJ2-3	TRBD2	CSVYPVAGASTDTQYF	TGCAGCGTGTATCCAGTAGCGGGGGCTAGCACAGATACGCAGTATTTT
13	many	TRBV29-1	TRBJ2-1	.	CSVVFVSYNEQFF	TGCAGCGTTGTATTCGTCTCCTACAATGAGCAGTTCTTC
17	.	TRBV27	TRBJ1-2	.	CASSLSLANGANYGYTF	TGTGCCAGCAGTTTATCTCTGGCAAATGGGGCTAACTATGGCTACACCTTC
13	few	TRBV5-6	TRBJ2-5	.	CASSSGLGGTQYF	TGTGCCAGCAGTTCTGGCCTTGGGGGGACCCAGTACTTC
16	few	TRBV7-6	TRBJ2-1	TRBD1	CASSIETGSSYNEQFF	TGTGCCAGCAGCATCGAGACAGGGAGCTCCTACAATGAGCAGTTCTTC